The source of this T cell receptor (beta chain) is a study of response to subunit inactivated influenza vaccine. TCRdb itself ran the RT-PCR reads through MiXCR, one entry per CDR3 protein. The table has hundreds of thousands of distinct CDR3 sequences, 10% to 15% seen once. Worth noting for this clonotype: Its antigen is not identified.

CDR3 length equals 17 residues. CDR1 is MDHEN, CDR2 SYDVKM, per germline. V gave up 2 bases and J gave up 3 bases, with 18 bases separating them. Study observations and caveats: The authors suggested that few new T cells are recruited per seasonal influenza vaccination.

This receptor was taken from a man aged 50-59 years who received an inactivated influenza vaccine. The source was PBMCs from blood, collected on the day of vaccination. V usage is TRBV28 and J usage is TRBJ2-3, with D perhaps TRBD1 or TRBD2 (5 bases each). The CDR3 nucleotides read TGTGCCAGCAGTTTAGGTCTGGGGACCGAATCGACAGATACGCAGTATTTT. Encoded protein: CASSLGLGTESTDTQYF. The complete variable domain, with remaining parts taken from reference TRBV28 and TRBJ2-3, reads DVKVTQSSRYLVKRTGEKVFLECVQDMDHENMFWYRQDPGLGLRLIYFSYDVKMKEKGDIPEGYSVSREKKERFSLILESASTNQTSMYLCASSLGLGTESTDTQYFGPGTRLTVL.